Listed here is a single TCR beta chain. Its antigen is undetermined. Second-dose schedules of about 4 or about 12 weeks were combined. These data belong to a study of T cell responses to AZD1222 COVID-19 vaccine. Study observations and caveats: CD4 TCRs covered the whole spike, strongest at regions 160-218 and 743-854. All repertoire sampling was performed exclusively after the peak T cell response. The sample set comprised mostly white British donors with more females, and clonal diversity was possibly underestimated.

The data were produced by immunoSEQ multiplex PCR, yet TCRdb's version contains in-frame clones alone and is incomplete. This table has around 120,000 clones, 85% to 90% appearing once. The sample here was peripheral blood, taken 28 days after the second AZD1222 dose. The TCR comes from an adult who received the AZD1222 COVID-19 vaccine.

The CDR3 DNA is TGTGCCAGCAGCCCCTCCGGGACAGGGGGCTTCTTC. Residues: CASSPSGTGGFF. The chain couples TRBV11-2 to TRBJ2-1; 12 bases agree with TRBD1. Per germline, CDR1 SGHAT and CDR2 FQNNGV. This CDR3 has 12 amino acids. The ends lost 5 bases at V and 16 bases at J; junction bases unmatched: 6.